These 10 T cell receptor beta chains came from one sample sequenced in a study of blood T cell repertoires in COVID-19. Assay: immunoSEQ multiplex PCR; the TCRdb copy retains only in-frame clones and omits some. This table holds hundreds of thousands of clones, approximately 90% found once. Sequenced sample: PBMCs or T cells enriched from blood (not recorded which). The source of these receptors is a woman aged 50 to 65 who had recovered from COVID-19.

V usage is TRBV6-5 and J usage is TRBJ2-2, with D perhaps matching TRBD2 (5 bases). CDR3 length: 15 amino acids. V was cut by 5 bases and J by 2 bases, with 12 bases left in between. Germline V lookup: CDR1 MNHEY, CDR2 SVGAGI. DNA for the CDR3: TGTGCCAGCAGTACCCCGGGATTAAACACCGGGGAGCTGTTTTTT. Encoded protein: CASSTPGLNTGELFF.

This chain joins TRBV28 and TRBJ1-5; D might be TRBD1 (6 bases). The CDR3 runs to 17 residues. Trimming took off 6 bases at V and 3 bases at J, with 21 bases between the two ends. Germline lookup yields CDR1 MDHEN and CDR2 SYDVKM. The CDR3: CASRLTSGQPVNQPQHF. The CDR3 DNA is TGTGCCAGCAGATTGACTTCAGGACAGCCAGTCAATCAGCCCCAGCATTTT. The variable domain in full, completed from reference TRBV28 and TRBJ1-5, reads DVKVTQSSRYLVKRTGEKVFLECVQDMDHENMFWYRQDPGLGLRLIYFSYDVKMKEKGDIPEGYSVSREKKERFSLILESASTNQTSMYLCASRLTSGQPVNQPQHFGDGTRLSIL.

The chain employs TRBV19 and TRBJ2-5; 7 positions match TRBD1. V lost 3 bases, J lost 2 bases, and 3 bases stayed unmatched. The germline CDR1 and CDR2 sequences are LNHDA and SQIVND (reference sequence). The CDR3 is made up of 14 amino acids. CDR3 in amino acids: CASSMGTVQETQYF. CDR3 DNA sequence: TGTGCCAGTAGTATGGGGACAGTACAAGAGACCCAGTACTTC.

The chain combines TRBV6-1 with TRBJ1-2; D may be TRBD1 (5 bases). The CDR3 totals 13 residues. The V end lost 3 bases, the J end lost 8 bases, and 13 bases lay between the germline ends. Germline CDR1 is MNHNS and CDR2 is SASEGT. CDR3 sequence: CASSDRRDGGYTF. The CDR3 nucleotides read TGTGCCAGCAGTGATAGGAGGGACGGGGGCTACACCTTC.

With respect to this clone: The germline gene is not matched at one end of the junction; a read error may be the cause. The chain couples TRBV7-7 to TRBJ2-1, with 8 bases that match TRBD2. Germline values: CDR1 SSHAT, CDR2 FNYEAQ (reference sequence). The CDR3 is made up of 16 amino acids. CDR3 sequence: CASSTRTSLPPNEQFF. CDR3 DNA sequence: TGTGCTAGCAGCACGAGGACTAGCCTCCCTCCCAATGAGCAGTTCTTC. Based on the CDR3 plus reference TRBV7-7 and TRBJ2-1, the full variable domain is GAGVSQSPRYKVTKRGQDVTLRCDPISSHATLYWYQQALGQGPEFLTYFNYEAQPDKSGLPSDRFSAERPEGSISTLTIQRTEQRDSAMYRCASSTRTSLPPNEQFFGPGTRLTVL.

This clone was seen once. This chain connects TRBV2 to TRBJ1-3; TRBD1 aligns across 7 bases. This CDR3 has 14 amino acids. The V gene's germline CDR1 is SNHLY and CDR2 FYNNEI. The V segment lost 6 bases and the J segment 0 bases; nucleotides outside the gene matches: 2. The CDR3 protein is CASSRGNSGNTIYF. CDR3 nucleotide sequence: TGTGCCAGCAGCAGGGGGAACTCTGGAAACACCATATATTTT.

The V call is TRBV2, the J call TRBJ1-5; D gene ambiguous. Germline CDR1 and CDR2: SNHLY and FYNNEI. CDR3 size: 13 residues. V lost 1 base, J lost 7 bases, and 8 bases lay in between. This CDR3 reads CASSEDGPQPQHF. The CDR3 nucleotides are TGTGCCAGCAGTGAAGATGGGCCCCAGCCCCAGCATTTT.

In nucleotides, the CDR3 is TGTGCCAGCAGCACCCGGGACAGGGACTACGAGCAGTACTTC. Protein sequence: CASSTRDRDYEQYF. The rearrangement joins TRBV27 to TRBJ2-7, with 9 nucleotides matching TRBD1. V lost 6 bases and J lost 3; bases outside the gene matches: 6. Germline CDR1 and CDR2: MNHEY and SMNVEV (reference sequence). CDR3 size: 14 residues.

The chain combines TRBV11-3 with TRBJ2-1; 10 bases line up with TRBD2. The CDR3 contains 17 residues. Germline-derived CDR1 and CDR2 are SGHNT and YENEEA. The ends lost 0 bases at V and 7 bases at J; junction bases unmatched: 9. The CDR3 spells CASSLDGTSARKNEQFF. The CDR3 region has the DNA TGTGCCAGCAGCTTAGATGGGACTAGCGCCAGGAAGAATGAGCAGTTCTTC. Supplemented by reference TRBV11-3 and TRBJ2-1, the full variable domain reads EAGVVQSPRYKIIEKKQPVAFWCNPISGHNTLYWYLQNLGQGPELLIRYENEEAVDDSQLPKDRFSAERLKGVDSTLKIQPAELGDSAVYLCASSLDGTSARKNEQFFGPGTRLTVL.

The chain uses TRBV28 and TRBJ1-2; 10 bases fit TRBD1. The V and J ends lost 8 bases and 4 bases, in that order; junction bases with no gene match: 4. Germline loops: CDR1 MDHEN, CDR2 SYDVKM. The CDR3 is 13 residues long. CDR3 region: CASVDRGGYGYTF. CDR3 nucleotide sequence: TGTGCCAGCGTGGACAGGGGGGGCTATGGCTACACCTTC.